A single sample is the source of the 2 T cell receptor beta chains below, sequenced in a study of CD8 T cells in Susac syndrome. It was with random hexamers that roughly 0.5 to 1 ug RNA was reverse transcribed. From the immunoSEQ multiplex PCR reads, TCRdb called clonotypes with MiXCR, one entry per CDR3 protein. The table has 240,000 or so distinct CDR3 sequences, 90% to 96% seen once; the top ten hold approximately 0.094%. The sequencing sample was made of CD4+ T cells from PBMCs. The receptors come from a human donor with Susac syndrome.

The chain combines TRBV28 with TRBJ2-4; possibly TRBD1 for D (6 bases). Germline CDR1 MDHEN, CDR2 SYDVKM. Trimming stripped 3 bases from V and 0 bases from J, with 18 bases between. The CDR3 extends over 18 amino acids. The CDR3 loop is CASSLTGGQTLAKNIQYF. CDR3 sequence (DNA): TGTGCCAGCAGTTTGACCGGCGGACAGACCCTAGCCAAAAACATTCAGTACTTC. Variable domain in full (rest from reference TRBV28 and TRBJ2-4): DVKVTQSSRYLVKRTGEKVFLECVQDMDHENMFWYRQDPGLGLRLIYFSYDVKMKEKGDIPEGYSVSREKKERFSLILESASTNQTSMYLCASSLTGGQTLAKNIQYFGAGTRLSVL.

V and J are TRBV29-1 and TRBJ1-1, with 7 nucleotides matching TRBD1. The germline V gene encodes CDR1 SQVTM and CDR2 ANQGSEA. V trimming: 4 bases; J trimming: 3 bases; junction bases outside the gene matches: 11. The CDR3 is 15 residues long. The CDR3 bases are TGCAGCGTTGTTGGGGATAACAGGGGACACACTGAAGCTTTCTTT. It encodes CSVVGDNRGHTEAFF.